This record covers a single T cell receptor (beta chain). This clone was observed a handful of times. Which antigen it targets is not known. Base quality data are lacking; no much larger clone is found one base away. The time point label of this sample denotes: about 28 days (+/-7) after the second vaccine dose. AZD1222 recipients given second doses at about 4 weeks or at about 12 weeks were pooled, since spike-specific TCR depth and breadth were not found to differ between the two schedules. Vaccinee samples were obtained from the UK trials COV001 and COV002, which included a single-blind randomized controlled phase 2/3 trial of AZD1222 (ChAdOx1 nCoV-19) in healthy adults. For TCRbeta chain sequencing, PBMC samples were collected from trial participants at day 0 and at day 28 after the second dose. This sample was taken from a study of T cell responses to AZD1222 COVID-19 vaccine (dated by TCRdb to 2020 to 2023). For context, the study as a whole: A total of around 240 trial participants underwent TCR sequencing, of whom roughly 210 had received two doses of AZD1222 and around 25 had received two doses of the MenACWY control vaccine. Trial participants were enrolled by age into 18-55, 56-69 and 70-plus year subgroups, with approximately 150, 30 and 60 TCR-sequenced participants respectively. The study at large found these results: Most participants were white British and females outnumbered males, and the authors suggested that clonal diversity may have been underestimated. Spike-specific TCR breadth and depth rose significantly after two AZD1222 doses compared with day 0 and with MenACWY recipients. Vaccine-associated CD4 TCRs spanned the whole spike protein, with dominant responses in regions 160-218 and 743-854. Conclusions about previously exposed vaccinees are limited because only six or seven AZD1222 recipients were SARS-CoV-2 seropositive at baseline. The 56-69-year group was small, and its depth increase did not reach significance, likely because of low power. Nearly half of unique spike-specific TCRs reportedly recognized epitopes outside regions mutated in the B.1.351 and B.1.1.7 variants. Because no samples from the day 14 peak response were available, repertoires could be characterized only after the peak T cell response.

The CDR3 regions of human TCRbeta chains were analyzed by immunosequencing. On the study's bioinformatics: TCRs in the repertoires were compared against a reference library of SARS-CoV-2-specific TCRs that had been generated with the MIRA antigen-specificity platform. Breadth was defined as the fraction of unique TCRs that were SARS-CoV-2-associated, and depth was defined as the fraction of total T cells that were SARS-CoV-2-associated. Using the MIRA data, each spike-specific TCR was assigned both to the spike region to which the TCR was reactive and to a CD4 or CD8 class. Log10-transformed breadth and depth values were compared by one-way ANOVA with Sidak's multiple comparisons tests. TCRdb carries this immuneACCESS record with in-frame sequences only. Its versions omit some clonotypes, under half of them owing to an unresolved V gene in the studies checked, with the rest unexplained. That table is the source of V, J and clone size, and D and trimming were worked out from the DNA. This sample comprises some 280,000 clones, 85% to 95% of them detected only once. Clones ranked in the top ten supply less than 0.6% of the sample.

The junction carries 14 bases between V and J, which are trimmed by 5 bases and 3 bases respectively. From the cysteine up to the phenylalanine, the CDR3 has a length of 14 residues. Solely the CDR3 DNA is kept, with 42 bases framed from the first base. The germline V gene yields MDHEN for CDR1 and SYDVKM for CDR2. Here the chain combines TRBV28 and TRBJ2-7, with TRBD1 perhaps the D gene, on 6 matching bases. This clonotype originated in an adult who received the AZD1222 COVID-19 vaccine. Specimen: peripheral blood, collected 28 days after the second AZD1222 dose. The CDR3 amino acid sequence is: CASSPRQVVYEQYF. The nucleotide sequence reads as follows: TGTGCCAGCAGTCCCCGACAGGTAGTCTACGAGCAGTACTTC.